This entry concerns a single TCR beta chain. Its target is unknown. Produced via immunoSEQ multiplex PCR; TCRdb's table is partial and in-frame only. Of 55,000 to 60,000 clones in the sample, over 90% were seen once. The CDR3 runs 18 residues. The V and J ends lost 2 bases and 4 bases, in that order; junction bases with no gene match: 11. The data stem from a study of OX40 agonist ivuxolimab in advanced cancers. General study points: Some nonresponders likewise displayed low normalized T-cell clonal expansion.

Sequencing used CD4+ or CD8+ T cells sorted from blood, obtained in a trial of the OX40 agonist ivuxolimab. The chain has TRBV23-1 and TRBJ2-1; 10 bases map to TRBD1. TRBV23-1 is labeled an ORF, and its function is uncertain. The receptor comes from an adult with an advanced solid tumor such as melanoma, head and neck, liver or kidney cancer. CDR3 region: CASSQAFPPGQGYNEQFF. CDR3 nucleotide sequence: TGCGCCAGCAGTCAAGCATTTCCGCCGGGACAGGGGTACAATGAGCAGTTCTTC.